The 21 T cell receptor beta chains below all came from one sample that was sequenced in a study of blood T cell repertoires in COVID-19. Some clones are missing from TCRdb's copy, which holds only in-frame ones; the method was immunoSEQ multiplex PCR. The repertoire holds 150,000 to 200,000 clones, roughly four fifths seen once, with approximately 11% in the top ten. The sample consisted of peripheral blood. The receptor set was obtained from a human donor in a cohort sampled during active COVID-19.

The J gene is TRBJ2-3, the V gene TRBV5-1; the match to TRBD2 covers 7 bases. Germline V gene lookup returns CDR1 SGHRS and CDR2 YFSETQ. The CDR3 contains 15 residues. Germline trimming cut 0 bases from V and 6 bases from J; bases unmatched to any gene: 7. The CDR3: CASSLVERGKDTQYF. The CDR3 bases are TGCGCCAGCAGCTTGGTCGAGCGGGGTAAGGATACGCAGTATTTT.

This chain connects TRBV20-1 to TRBJ1-6, with TRBD1 matching 8 bases. The germline V gene has CDR1 DFQATT and CDR2 SNEGSKA (reference sequence). V shed 3 bases and J 13 bases; nucleotides not matched to a gene: 20. The CDR3 runs 17 residues. In DNA form, the CDR3 reads TGCAGTGCTAGTCCATTTAGGGGCCGGGACAGGACCGGTCCCCTCCACTTT. Translated: CSASPFRGRDRTGPLHF.

The CDR3 region has the DNA TGTGCCAGCAGCCCGACAGGTTCCTACAATGAGCAGTTCTTC. Protein sequence: CASSPTGSYNEQFF. This chain joins TRBV5-4 and TRBJ2-1, with D possibly being TRBD1 (6 bases). The V gene's germline CDR1 is SGHNT and CDR2 YYREEE (reference sequence). This CDR3 is built from 14 residues. V was clipped by 4 bases and J by 1 base, with 9 bases between them. Full variable domain (missing parts from reference TRBV5-4 and TRBJ2-1): ETGVTQSPTHLIKTRGQQVTLRCSSQSGHNTVSWYQQALGQGPQFIFQYYREEENGRGNFPPRFSGLQFPNYSSELNVNALELDDSALYLCASSPTGSYNEQFFGPGTRLTVL.

The chain combines TRBV28 with TRBJ2-7; the match to TRBD1 covers 7 bases. Looked up from germline, CDR1 is MDHEN and CDR2 is SYDVKM. The CDR3 runs to 17 residues. V dropped 2 bases and J dropped 0; count of bases not matched to a gene: 10. CDR3 nucleotides: TGTGCCAGCAGTTTACGACCCGGGACAGCTATCTCCTACGAGCAGTACTTC. It is translated as CASSLRPGTAISYEQYF.

The CDR3 nucleotides read TGTGCCAGTAAATATAGCAATCAGCCCCAGCATTTT. Translated: CASKYSNQPQHF. The genes are TRBV19 and TRBJ1-5, with no clear D. V was shortened by 7 bases and J by 0 bases, with 4 bases between the two germline ends. Per germline, CDR1 LNHDA and CDR2 SQIVND (reference sequence). The CDR3 spans 12 residues.

This clone occurred a few times. The chain links TRBV12-1 to TRBJ2-1; the table names TRBD2, a call not compared with the DNA. TRBV12-1 is assigned pseudogene status. CDR3 length: 17 amino acids. Written as DNA, the CDR3 is TGTGCCAGCAGCTGGCTGGGGACTAGCGTCTCCCCTTGTGAGCAGTTCTTC. Translation: CASSWLGTSVSPCEQFF.

The chain has TRBV3-1 (or the pseudogene TRBV3-2) and TRBJ2-2, with TRBD2 identical over 11 bases. V shed 4 bases and J 3 bases; nucleotides not matched to a gene: 10. The germline CDR1 and CDR2 sequences are LGHDT and YNNKEL (reference sequence). CDR3 size: 18 residues. Here the CDR3 DNA reads TGTGCCAGCAGCCCTTCCCGTAGCGGGAGGGCGGACACCGGGGAGCTGTTTTTT. It specifies CASSPSRSGRADTGELFF.

The chain carries TRBV19 and TRBJ1-6, with D possibly being TRBD1 (5 bases). Germline loops: CDR1 LNHDA, CDR2 SQIVND (reference sequence). V was clipped by 4 bases and J by 12 bases, with 13 bases between them. CDR3 size: 13 residues. DNA for the CDR3: TGTGCCAGTAGTAAGGCACCCGGGGGACCCCTCCACTTT. It is translated as CASSKAPGGPLHF.

This chain uses TRBV12-3 or TRBV12-4 with TRBJ2-7, with a possible D match to TRBD1 (6 bases). The CDR3 consists of 13 residues. Trimming cost V 7 bases and J 0 bases, with 10 bases left between them. The chain's CDR3 is CASTQGTSYEQYF. As DNA, the CDR3 is TGTGCCAGCACCCAGGGGACCTCCTACGAGCAGTACTTC.

This clone has at least ten counts. Other DNA sequences in the sample encode the same CDR3. This chain uses TRBV6-4 with TRBJ1-1, with D possibly being TRBD1 (6 bases). The CDR3 spans 14 residues. From germline, CDR1 is MRHNA and CDR2 SNTAGT. V lost 0 bases, J lost 4 bases, and 9 bases lay in between. The CDR3 protein is CASSDSSRGTEAFF. For the CDR3, the DNA is TGTGCCAGCAGTGACTCGAGCAGGGGCACTGAAGCTTTCTTT.

This clone has only one observation. The CDR3, as DNA: TGTGCCAGCAGCTCGCAGGGTTCCCAGTTTTCACCCCTCCACTTT. The encoded protein is CASSSQGSQFSPLHF. The V and J genes are TRBV7-2 and TRBJ1-6; possible D gene TRBD1, 5 bases. V lost 4 bases to trimming and J lost 9 bases, with 16 bases between them. The germline V gene has CDR1 SGHTA and CDR2 FQGNSA. CDR3 length: 15 residues.

J is TRBJ2-6 and V is TRBV2; possibly TRBD2 for D (6 bases). This CDR3 is built from 17 residues. CDR1 and CDR2 from the germline V gene are SNHLY and FYNNEI. Trimming stripped 3 bases from V and 2 bases from J, with 14 bases between. In DNA, the CDR3 is TGTGCCAGCAGTGACATTAGCGGTAGCCCTGGGGCCAACGTCCTGACTTTC. Protein: CASSDISGSPGANVLTF.

This sequence joins TRBV19 and TRBJ2-7, with no clear D. V lost 6 bases and J 3 bases, leaving 15 bases between the germline ends. This CDR3 is built from 14 residues. The germline gives CDR1 LNHDA, CDR2 SQIVND (reference sequence). In DNA, the CDR3 is TGTGCCAGTAGGCGCCGTGGAGAGAACTACGAGCAGTACTTC. Translating it yields CASRRRGENYEQYF. The whole variable domain, filled in from reference TRBV19 and TRBJ2-7, reads DGGITQSPKYLFRKEGQNVTLSCEQNLNHDAMYWYRQDPGQGLRLIYYSQIVNDFQKGDIAEGYSVSREKKESFPLTVTSAQKNPTAFYLCASRRRGENYEQYFGPGTRLTVT.

The CDR3 loop reads CASSLGLATTGELFF. The CDR3 DNA sequence: TGTGCCAGCAGCTTGGGACTAGCGACTACCGGGGAGCTGTTTTTT. The chain combines TRBV7-9 with TRBJ2-2; 10 nucleotides match TRBD2. The germline V gene has CDR1 SEHNR and CDR2 FQNEAQ (reference sequence). Germline trimming cut 3 bases from V and 5 bases from J; bases unmatched to any gene: 3. CDR3 length: 15 amino acids.

For this clone: Other nucleotide sequences in the sample specify the same CDR3. V gene TRBV27 combines with J gene TRBJ1-2; the D is unclear. V lost 4 bases, J lost 5 bases, and 8 bases lay in between. Germline V gene lookup returns CDR1 MNHEY and CDR2 SMNVEV (reference sequence). The CDR3 is 12 residues long. The CDR3 is CASSSGGYGYTF. The CDR3 region has the DNA TGTGCCAGCAGTTCGGGTGGTTATGGCTACACCTTC.

The rearrangement uses TRBV5-8 and TRBJ2-7; D gene unclear. Germline assignment: CDR1 SGHTS and CDR2 YDEGEE. The CDR3 sequence is 13 residues long. V lost 1 base and J 4 bases, leaving 9 bases between the germline ends. For the CDR3, the DNA is TGTGCCAGCAGCTTGTATGGCGGATACGAGCAGTACTTC. Translating it yields CASSLYGGYEQYF. Filled out from reference TRBV5-8 and TRBJ2-7, the complete variable domain reads EAGVTQSPTHLIKTRGQQATLRCSPISGHTSVYWYQQALGLGLQFLLWYDEGEERNRGNFPPRFSGRQFPNYSSELNVNALELEDSALYLCASSLYGGYEQYFGPGTRLTVT.

This chain joins TRBV3-1 (or the pseudogene TRBV3-2) and TRBJ1-4; 7 positions match TRBD1. The CDR3 is made up of 16 amino acids. CDR1 is LGHDT and CDR2 is YNNKEL in the germline V gene (reference sequence). V gave up 5 bases and J gave up 6 bases; unmatched junction bases: 12. CDR3 loop: CASSDSRDSTYEKLFF. The DNA for the CDR3 is TGTGCCAGCAGCGATTCAAGGGACAGTACTTATGAAAAACTGTTTTTT.

This CDR3 reads CASIESWGGNYGYTF. CDR3 coding DNA: TGTGCCAGCATCGAGAGCTGGGGGGGAAACTATGGCTACACCTTC. V is TRBV7-2 and J is TRBJ1-2; maybe TRBD1 (5 bases). V was shortened by 7 bases and J by 2 bases, with 17 bases between the two germline ends. In germline, CDR1 is SGHTA, CDR2 FQGNSA. This CDR3 has 15 residues.

This rearrangement joins TRBV14 to TRBJ1-4, with 7 nucleotides matching TRBD1. The J segment lost 0 bases and the V segment lost 3 bases, leaving 4 bases of the junction unmatched. The V gene's germline CDR1 is SGHDN and CDR2 FVKESK. The CDR3 has 16 amino acids. CDR3 protein: CASSHRDRSTNEKLFF. The CDR3 bases are TGTGCCAGCAGCCACCGGGACAGATCAACTAATGAAAAACTGTTTTTT.

V and J are TRBV19 and TRBJ2-6; 9 bases are a match to TRBD1. The CDR3 consists of 17 residues. V trimming: 5 bases; J trimming: 0 bases; junction bases outside the gene matches: 5. Germline CDR1 is LNHDA and CDR2 is SQIVND (reference sequence). DNA of the CDR3: TGTGCCAGTAGTCGGACAGGGGCGAACTCTGGGGCCAACGTCCTGACTTTC. Encoded protein: CASSRTGANSGANVLTF.

This clone was counted a few times. The rearrangement links TRBV20-1 to TRBJ1-1; 9 bases match TRBD1. This CDR3 spans 14 amino acids. V gave up 5 bases and J gave up 5 bases; unmatched junction bases: 9. CDR1 is DFQATT, CDR2 SNEGSKA, per germline (reference sequence). CDR3 DNA sequence: TGCAGTGCTCGTGTACAGGGGGCAAGGACTGAAGCTTTCTTT. Protein sequence: CSARVQGARTEAFF.